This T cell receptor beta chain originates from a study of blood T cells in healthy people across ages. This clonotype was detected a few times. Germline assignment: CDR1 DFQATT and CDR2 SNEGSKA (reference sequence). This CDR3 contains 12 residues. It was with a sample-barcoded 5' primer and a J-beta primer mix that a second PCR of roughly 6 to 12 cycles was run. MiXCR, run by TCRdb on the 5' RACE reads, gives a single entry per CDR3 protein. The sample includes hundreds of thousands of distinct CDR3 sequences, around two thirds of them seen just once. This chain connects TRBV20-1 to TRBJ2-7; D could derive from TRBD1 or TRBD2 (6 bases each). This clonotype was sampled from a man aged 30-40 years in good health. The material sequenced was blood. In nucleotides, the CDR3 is TGCAGCCGACGGGGGCGCGCATACGAGCAGTACTTC. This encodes CSRRGRAYEQYF.